The present entry profiles one TCR beta chain with its context. What antigen it recognizes has not been identified. No quality values exist for individual bases; no much larger clone is one base distant. Inclusive of the bounding cysteine and phenylalanine, the CDR3 is 16 residues long. Just the 48-base CDR3 DNA is kept, in frame starting at base 1. V lost 4 bases and J lost 7 bases, and the count of bases not matched to a germline gene is 12. CDR1 is given as KGHDR and CDR2 as SFDVKD, both from the germline V gene. This entry is derived from a study of T cell responses to AZD1222 COVID-19 vaccine (dated by TCRdb to the early 2020s). Background for the entire study: TCR sequencing was performed for 230 to 250 trial participants, of whom about 200 were given two doses of AZD1222 and around 25 were given two doses of MenACWY control vaccine. Trial participants were enrolled by age into subgroups of 18-55, 56-69 and 70-plus years, and 148, 28 and 57 TCR-sequenced participants, respectively, were included in these subgroups. The full study reports these points: The vaccine-associated CD4 TCRs covered the entire spike protein, and the dominant responses fell in regions 160-218 and 743-854. Epitopes outside the regions mutated in the B.1.351 and B.1.1.7 variants were reportedly recognized by nearly half of the unique spike-specific TCRs. Conclusions about previously exposed vaccinees are limited because only 5 or 6 AZD1222 recipients were SARS-CoV-2 seropositive at baseline. In the small 56-69-year group, the increase in depth fell short of significance, most likely because of low power. Because no samples from the day 14 peak response were available, repertoires could be characterized only after the peak T cell response. After two AZD1222 doses, both the breadth and the depth of spike-specific TCRs were significantly higher than at day 0 and than in MenACWY recipients. Participants were mostly white British, with more females than males. The authors suggested clonal diversity may have been underestimated.

The CDR3 regions of human TCRbeta chains were subjected to immunosequencing. The paper's data handling went like this. Repertoire TCRs were matched against a reference library of SARS-CoV-2-specific TCRs generated with the MIRA antigen-specificity platform. Breadth was defined as the fraction of unique TCRs that were SARS-CoV-2-associated. Depth was defined as the fraction of total T cells that were SARS-CoV-2-associated. Using the MIRA data, each spike-specific TCR was mapped to the spike region that the TCR reacts to and placed in a CD4 or CD8 class. Log10-transformed breadth and depth values were compared by one-way ANOVA with Sidak's multiple comparisons tests. Entries here come from immuneACCESS through TCRdb and include only in-frame sequences with V and J called. Some clones fail to appear in such tables; in the studies checked, an unresolved V gene covers under half of the shortfall, and the cause of the remainder is unknown. The V and J calls and clone size were taken over from that table, and D and trimming were inferred from the DNA. The sample profile shows 150,000 to 250,000 clones; roughly 92% of them were found once. The ten largest clones add up to approximately 3.4% of the sample.

In the paper's terms, the time point label means: about 28 days (+/-7) after the second vaccine dose. AZD1222 recipients given second doses at about 4 weeks or at about 12 weeks were pooled, since spike-specific TCR depth and breadth were not found to differ between the two schedules. The vaccinee samples were drawn from two UK trials, COV001 and COV002, one of which was a single-blind randomized controlled phase 2/3 trial testing AZD1222 (ChAdOx1 nCoV-19) in healthy adults. Trial participant PBMC samples were collected at day 0 and day 28 after the second dose for TCRbeta chain sequencing. This receptor chain uses TRBV24-1 and TRBJ2-1, and TRBD2 matches 7 of the central bases. The TCR comes from an adult who received the AZD1222 COVID-19 vaccine. Sequences were derived from peripheral blood, sampled 28 days after the second AZD1222 dose. The sequence in DNA is TGTGCCACCAGTGACTCTGGGGGGGGAGCCGGTAATGAGCAGTTCTTC. Its protein product is CATSDSGGGAGNEQFF.